This TCR beta chain was found in a study of T cell responses to AZD1222 COVID-19 vaccine. Study at large: Pooled in the analysis were second doses at about 4 or about 12 weeks. Study results and caveats: Females made up more of the donors, who were largely white British, and clonal diversity may have come out too low. Unmutated variant regions are reportedly the target of nearly half of TCRs that are spike-specific.

Sequenced by immunoSEQ multiplex PCR; TCRdb stores in-frame clones only, minus some. The sample contains about 140,000 clones, about nine tenths of which appear only once. Turning to this clone: Its antigen is as yet unknown.

Per germline, CDR1 MNHEY and CDR2 SVGAGI. The ends were cut back, 7 bases at V and 0 bases at J, with 13 bases in the middle. The CDR3 is 15 residues long. The sequence came from an adult in good health. This sample comprised peripheral blood, obtained on day 0 of AZD1222 vaccination. The V and J genes are TRBV6-5 and TRBJ1-3, with D perhaps TRBD1 (6 bases). The CDR3 nucleotides are TGTGCCAGCACCGGCGGACAGAACTCTGGAAACACCATATATTTT. Protein: CASTGGQNSGNTIYF.